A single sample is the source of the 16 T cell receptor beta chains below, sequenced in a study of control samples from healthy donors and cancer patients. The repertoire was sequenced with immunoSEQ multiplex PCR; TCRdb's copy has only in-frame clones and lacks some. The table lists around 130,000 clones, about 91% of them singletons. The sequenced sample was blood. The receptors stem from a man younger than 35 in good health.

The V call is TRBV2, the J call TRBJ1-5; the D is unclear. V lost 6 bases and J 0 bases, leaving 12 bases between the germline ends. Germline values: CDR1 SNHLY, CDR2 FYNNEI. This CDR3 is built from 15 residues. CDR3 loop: CASSGPLNSNQPQHF. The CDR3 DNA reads TGTGCCAGCAGCGGACCTTTGAATAGCAATCAGCCCCAGCATTTT.

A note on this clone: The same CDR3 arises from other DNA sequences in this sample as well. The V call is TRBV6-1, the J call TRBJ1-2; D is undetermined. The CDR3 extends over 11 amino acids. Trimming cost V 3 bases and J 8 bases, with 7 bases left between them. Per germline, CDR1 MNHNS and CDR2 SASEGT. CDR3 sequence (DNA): TGTGCCAGCAGTGAGGGATACGGCTACACCTTC. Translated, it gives CASSEGYGYTF.

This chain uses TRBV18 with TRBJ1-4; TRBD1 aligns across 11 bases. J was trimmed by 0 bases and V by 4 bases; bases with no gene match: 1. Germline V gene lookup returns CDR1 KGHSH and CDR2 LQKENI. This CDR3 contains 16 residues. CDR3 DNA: TGTGCCAGCTCACGGACAGGGGGCTCAACTAATGAAAAACTGTTTTTT. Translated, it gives CASSRTGGSTNEKLFF.

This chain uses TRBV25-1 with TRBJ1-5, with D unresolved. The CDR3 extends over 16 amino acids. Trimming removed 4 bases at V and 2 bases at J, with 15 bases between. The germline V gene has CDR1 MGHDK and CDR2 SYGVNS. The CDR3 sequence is CASSGTRIMGNQPQHF. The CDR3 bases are TGTGCCAGCAGTGGTACAAGGATTATGGGCAATCAGCCCCAGCATTTT.

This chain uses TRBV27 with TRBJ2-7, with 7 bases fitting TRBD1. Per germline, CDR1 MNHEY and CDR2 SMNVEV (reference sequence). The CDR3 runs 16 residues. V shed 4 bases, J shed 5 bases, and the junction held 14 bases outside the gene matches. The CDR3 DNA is TGTGCCAGCAGTTCGGGACAGAAAAATGGTCACCACGAGCAGTACTTC. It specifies CASSSGQKNGHHEQYF.

CDR3 DNA sequence: TGCGCCAGCAGCCGAGGACAGGGTATTCAGCCCCAGCATTTT. Translated: CASSRGQGIQPQHF. The chain links TRBV10-2 to TRBJ1-5; 8 nucleotides agree with TRBD1. V shed 6 bases and J 6 bases; nucleotides not matched to a gene: 7. The V gene's germline CDR1 is WSHSY and CDR2 SAAADI. This CDR3 spans 14 amino acids.

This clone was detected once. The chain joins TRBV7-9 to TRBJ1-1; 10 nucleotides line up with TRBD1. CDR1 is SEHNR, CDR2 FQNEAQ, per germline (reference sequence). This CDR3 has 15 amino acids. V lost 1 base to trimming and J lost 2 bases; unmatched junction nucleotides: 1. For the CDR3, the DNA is TGTGCCAGCAGCTTAGGACAGGGGGCAAACACTGAAGCTTTCTTT. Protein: CASSLGQGANTEAFF.

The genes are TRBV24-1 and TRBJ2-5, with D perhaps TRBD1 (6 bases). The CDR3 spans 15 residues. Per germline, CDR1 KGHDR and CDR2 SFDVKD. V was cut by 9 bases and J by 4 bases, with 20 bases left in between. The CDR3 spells CATSRLAGEPETQYF. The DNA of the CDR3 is TGTGCCACCTCCCGGCTGGCAGGGGAACCAGAGACCCAGTACTTC.

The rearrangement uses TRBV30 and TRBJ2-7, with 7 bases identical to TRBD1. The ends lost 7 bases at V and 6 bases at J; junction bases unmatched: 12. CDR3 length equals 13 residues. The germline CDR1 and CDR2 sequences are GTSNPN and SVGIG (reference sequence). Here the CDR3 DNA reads TGTGCCTCGGAACAGGGGTTGTTGTCCGAGCAGTACTTC. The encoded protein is CASEQGLLSEQYF.

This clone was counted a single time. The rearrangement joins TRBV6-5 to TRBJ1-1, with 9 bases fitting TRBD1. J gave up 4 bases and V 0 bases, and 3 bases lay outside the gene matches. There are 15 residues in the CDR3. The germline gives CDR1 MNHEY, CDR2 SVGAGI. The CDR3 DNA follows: TGTGCCAGCAGTTACTCGCTGGGACAGGGCACTGAAGCTTTCTTT. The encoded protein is CASSYSLGQGTEAFF.

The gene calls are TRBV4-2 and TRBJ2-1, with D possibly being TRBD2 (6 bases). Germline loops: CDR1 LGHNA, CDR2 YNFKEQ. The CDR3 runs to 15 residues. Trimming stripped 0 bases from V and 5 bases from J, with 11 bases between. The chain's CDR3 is CASSQDKWGDNEQFF. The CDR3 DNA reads TGTGCCAGCAGCCAAGATAAGTGGGGGGACAATGAGCAGTTCTTC.

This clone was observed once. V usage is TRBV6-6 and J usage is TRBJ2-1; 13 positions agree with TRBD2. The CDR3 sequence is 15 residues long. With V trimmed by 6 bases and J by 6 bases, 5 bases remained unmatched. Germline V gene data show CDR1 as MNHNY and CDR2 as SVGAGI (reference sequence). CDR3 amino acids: CASSRLAGGINEQFF. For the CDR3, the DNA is TGTGCCAGCAGCAGACTAGCGGGGGGAATCAATGAGCAGTTCTTC.

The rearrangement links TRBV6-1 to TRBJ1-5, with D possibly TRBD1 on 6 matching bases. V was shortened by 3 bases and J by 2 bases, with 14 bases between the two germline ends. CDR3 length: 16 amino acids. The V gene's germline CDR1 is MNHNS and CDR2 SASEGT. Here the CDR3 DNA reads TGTGCCAGCAGTGATGCGGGTGGGGGGCGCAATCAGCCCCAGCATTTT. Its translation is CASSDAGGGRNQPQHF.

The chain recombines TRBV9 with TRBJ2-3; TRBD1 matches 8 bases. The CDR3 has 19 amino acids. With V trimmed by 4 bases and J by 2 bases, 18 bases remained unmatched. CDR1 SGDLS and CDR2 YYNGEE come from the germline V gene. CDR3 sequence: CASSSRAGQGIADTDTQYF. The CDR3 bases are TGTGCCAGCAGCTCCCGGGCTGGACAGGGTATTGCGGACACAGATACGCAGTATTTT.

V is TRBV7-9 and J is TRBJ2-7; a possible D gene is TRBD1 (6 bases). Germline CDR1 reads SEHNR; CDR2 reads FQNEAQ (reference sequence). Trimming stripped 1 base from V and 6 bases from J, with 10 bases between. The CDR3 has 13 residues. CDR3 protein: CASSLGFRGEQYF. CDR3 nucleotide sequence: TGTGCCAGCAGCTTAGGATTCAGGGGCGAGCAGTACTTC.

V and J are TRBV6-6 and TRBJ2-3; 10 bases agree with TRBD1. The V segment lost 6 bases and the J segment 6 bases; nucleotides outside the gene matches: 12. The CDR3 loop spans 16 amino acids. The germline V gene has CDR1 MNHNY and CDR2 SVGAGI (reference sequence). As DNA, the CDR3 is TGTGCCAGCAGCCCTCCGAGGGACAGGGGAACCGATACGCAGTATTTT. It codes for CASSPPRDRGTDTQYF.